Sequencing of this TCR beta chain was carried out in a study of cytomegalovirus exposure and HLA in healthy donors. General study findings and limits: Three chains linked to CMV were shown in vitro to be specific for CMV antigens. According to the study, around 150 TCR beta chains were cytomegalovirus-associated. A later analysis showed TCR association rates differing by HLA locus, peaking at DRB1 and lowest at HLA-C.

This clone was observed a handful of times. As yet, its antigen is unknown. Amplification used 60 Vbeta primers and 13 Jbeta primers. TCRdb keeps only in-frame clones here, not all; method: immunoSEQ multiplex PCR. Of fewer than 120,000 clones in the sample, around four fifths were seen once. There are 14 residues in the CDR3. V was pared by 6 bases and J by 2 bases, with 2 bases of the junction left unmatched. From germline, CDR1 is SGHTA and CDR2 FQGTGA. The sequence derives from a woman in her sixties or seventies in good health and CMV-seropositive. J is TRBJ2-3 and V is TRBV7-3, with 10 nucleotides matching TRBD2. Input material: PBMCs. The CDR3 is CASRLAGATDTQYF. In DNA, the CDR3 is TGTGCCAGCAGGCTAGCGGGAGCCACAGATACGCAGTATTTT.